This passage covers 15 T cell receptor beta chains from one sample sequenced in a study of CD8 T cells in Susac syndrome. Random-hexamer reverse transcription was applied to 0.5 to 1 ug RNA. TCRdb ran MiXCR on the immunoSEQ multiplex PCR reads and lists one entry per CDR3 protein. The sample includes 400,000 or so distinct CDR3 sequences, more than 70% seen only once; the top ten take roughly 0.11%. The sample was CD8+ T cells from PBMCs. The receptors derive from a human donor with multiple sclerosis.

The chain's CDR3 is CASSHLEWGYEQYF. The DNA of the CDR3 is TGCGCCAGCAGCCACCTGGAATGGGGTTACGAGCAGTACTTC. The chain recombines TRBV4-1 with TRBJ2-7; no clear D. V lost 3 bases and J lost 4, with 13 bases in between. In germline, CDR1 is MGHRA, CDR2 YSYEKL. The CDR3 spans 14 residues.

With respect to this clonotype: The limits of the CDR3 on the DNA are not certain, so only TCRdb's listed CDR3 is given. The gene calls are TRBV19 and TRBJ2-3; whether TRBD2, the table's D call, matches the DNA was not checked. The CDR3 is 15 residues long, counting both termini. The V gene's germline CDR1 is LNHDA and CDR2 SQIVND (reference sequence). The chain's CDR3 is CASSIVGGGADYKYF.

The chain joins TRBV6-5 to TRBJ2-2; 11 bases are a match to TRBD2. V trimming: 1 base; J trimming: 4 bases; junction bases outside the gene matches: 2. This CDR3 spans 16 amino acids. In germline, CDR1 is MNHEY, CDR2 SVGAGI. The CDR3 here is CASSYFLAGGTGELFF. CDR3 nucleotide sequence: TGTGCCAGCAGTTACTTTCTAGCGGGAGGCACCGGGGAGCTGTTTTTT.

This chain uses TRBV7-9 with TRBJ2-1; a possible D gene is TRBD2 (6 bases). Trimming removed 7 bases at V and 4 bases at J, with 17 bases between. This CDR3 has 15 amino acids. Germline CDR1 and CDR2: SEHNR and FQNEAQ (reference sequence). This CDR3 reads CASTGSGNPYNEQFF. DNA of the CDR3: TGTGCCAGCACCGGTAGCGGAAATCCATACAATGAGCAGTTCTTC.

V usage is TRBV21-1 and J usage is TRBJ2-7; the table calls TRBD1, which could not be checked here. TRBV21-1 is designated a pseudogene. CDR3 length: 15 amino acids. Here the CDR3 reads CASSKENPTAYEQYF. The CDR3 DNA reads TGTGCCAGCAGCAAAGAGAATCCGACAGCGTACGAGCAGTACTTC.

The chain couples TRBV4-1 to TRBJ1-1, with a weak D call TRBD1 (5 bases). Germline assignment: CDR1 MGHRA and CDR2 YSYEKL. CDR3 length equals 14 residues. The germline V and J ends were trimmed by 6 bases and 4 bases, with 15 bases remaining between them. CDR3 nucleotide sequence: TGCGCCAGCAGGACAGTCGATCCGGCCACTGAAGCTTTCTTT. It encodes CASRTVDPATEAFF.

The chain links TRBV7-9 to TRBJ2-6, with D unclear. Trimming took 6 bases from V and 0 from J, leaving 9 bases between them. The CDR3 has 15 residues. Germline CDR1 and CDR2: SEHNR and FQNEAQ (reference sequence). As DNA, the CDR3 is TGTGCCAGCAGTCTAAAACTCTCTGGGGCCAACGTCCTGACTTTC. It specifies CASSLKLSGANVLTF.

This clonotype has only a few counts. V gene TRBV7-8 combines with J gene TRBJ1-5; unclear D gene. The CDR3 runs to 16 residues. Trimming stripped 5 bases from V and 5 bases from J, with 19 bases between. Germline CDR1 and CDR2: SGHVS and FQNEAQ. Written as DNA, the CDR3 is TGTGCCAGCAGCCCCGCGGGAACCCCGATGGATCAGCCCCAGCATTTT. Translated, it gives CASSPAGTPMDQPQHF.

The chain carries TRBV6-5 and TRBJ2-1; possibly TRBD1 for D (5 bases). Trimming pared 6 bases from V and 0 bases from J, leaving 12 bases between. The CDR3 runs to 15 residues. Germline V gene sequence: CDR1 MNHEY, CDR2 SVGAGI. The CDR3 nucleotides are TGTGCCAGCAGCATCCGGACATTCTCCTACAATGAGCAGTTCTTC. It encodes CASSIRTFSYNEQFF.

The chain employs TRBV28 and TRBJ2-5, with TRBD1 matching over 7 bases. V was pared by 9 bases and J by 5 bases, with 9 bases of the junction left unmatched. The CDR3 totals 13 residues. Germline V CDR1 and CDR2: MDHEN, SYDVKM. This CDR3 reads CASTTGEYETQYF. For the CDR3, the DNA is TGTGCCAGTACTACAGGGGAGTATGAGACCCAGTACTTC.

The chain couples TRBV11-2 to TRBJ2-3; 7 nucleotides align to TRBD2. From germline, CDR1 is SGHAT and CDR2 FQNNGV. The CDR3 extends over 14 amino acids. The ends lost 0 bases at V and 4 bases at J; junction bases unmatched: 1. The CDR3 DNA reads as TGTGCCAGCAGCTTAGAACTAGCGTCAGATACGCAGTATTTT. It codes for CASSLELASDTQYF.

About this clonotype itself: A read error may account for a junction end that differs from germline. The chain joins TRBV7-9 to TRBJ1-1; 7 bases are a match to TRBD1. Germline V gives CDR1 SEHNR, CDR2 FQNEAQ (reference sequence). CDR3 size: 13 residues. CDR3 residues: CAGRGDRNTEAFF. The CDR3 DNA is TGTGCCGGCAGGGGGGACAGGAACACTGAAGCTTTCTTT.

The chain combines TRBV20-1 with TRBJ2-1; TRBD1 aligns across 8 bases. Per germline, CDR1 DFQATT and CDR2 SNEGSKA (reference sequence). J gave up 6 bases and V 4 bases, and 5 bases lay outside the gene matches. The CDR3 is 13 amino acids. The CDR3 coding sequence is TGCAGTGCTAACCCGACAGGGGTCAATGAGCAGTTCTTC. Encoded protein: CSANPTGVNEQFF.

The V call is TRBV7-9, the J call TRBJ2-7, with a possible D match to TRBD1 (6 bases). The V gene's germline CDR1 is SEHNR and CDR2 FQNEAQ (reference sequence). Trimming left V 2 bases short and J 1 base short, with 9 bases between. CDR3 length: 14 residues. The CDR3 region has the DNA TGTGCCAGCAGCTTAAAAGGGGGATCCTACGAGCAGTACTTC. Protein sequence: CASSLKGGSYEQYF.

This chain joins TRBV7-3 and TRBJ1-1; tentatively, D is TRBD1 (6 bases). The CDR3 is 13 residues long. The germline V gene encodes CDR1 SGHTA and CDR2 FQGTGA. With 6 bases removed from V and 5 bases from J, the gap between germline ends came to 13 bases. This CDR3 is CASSSSTGTEAFF. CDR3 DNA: TGTGCCAGCAGTTCGTCAACAGGGACTGAAGCTTTCTTT. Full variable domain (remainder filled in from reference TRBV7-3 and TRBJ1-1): GAGVSQTPSNKVTEKGKYVELRCDPISGHTALYWYRQSLGQGPEFLIYFQGTGAADDSGLPNDRFFAVRPEGSVSTLKIQRTERGDSAVYLCASSSSTGTEAFFGQGTRLTVV.